Listed here are 16 T cell receptor beta chains from one sample, sequenced in a study of blood T cells in healthy people across ages. PCR was performed a second time for about 6 to 12 cycles using a sample-barcoded 5' primer and a J-beta primer mix. TCRdb recomputed calls from the 5' RACE reads with MiXCR, one row per CDR3 protein. The sample yields 1.5 million to 2 million distinct CDR3 sequences, about 35% seen once. Source material: blood. These receptors were obtained from a young woman in good health.

The chain recombines TRBV6-5 with TRBJ2-3, with TRBD2 matching 7 bases. This CDR3 has 16 amino acids. Germline lookup yields CDR1 MNHEY and CDR2 SVGAGI. The junction had 12 bases not matched to a gene; V was cut back by 6 bases and J by 3 bases. Here the CDR3 reads CASSPSAGEFTDTQYF. The CDR3 coding sequence is TGTGCCAGCAGCCCCTCGGCGGGAGAGTTTACAGATACGCAGTATTTT.

The chain employs TRBV10-3 and TRBJ1-2; 7 bases are a match to TRBD1. The CDR3 is made up of 16 amino acids. After removal of 6 bases from V and 6 bases from J, the junction contained 16 bases not matched to a gene. The germline CDR1 and CDR2 sequences are ENHRY and SYGVKD. CDR3 in DNA: TGTGCCATCAGCGGCGGATCCGGGACAGAGGCTAATGGCTACACCTTC. It translates to CAISGGSGTEANGYTF.

The chain combines TRBV29-1 with TRBJ2-3; 8 nucleotides align to TRBD1. The CDR3 consists of 13 residues. Germline CDR1 and CDR2: SQVTM and ANQGSEA. The J segment lost 5 bases and the V segment lost 1 base, leaving 2 bases of the junction unmatched. The CDR3 nucleotides are TGCAGCGTTGAAGGACAGGGGAAAGATACGCAGTATTTT. This gives the protein CSVEGQGKDTQYF.

This clonotype was found many times. The chain has TRBV20-1 and TRBJ2-2; D call uncertain. The CDR3 sequence is 15 residues long. Germline V gene sequence: CDR1 DFQATT, CDR2 SNEGSKA (reference sequence). The V gene lost 0 bases and the J gene lost 7 bases, with 15 bases spanning the gap. The CDR3 DNA follows: TGCAGTGCTAGAGATTCTTCGGCAGTCGGCGGGGAGCTGTTTTTT. Translating gives CSARDSSAVGGELFF.

The chain links TRBV6-1 to TRBJ1-2, with D tentatively TRBD1 (5 bases). Trimming took 7 bases from V and 2 from J, leaving 8 bases between them. From germline, CDR1 is MNHNS and CDR2 SASEGT. CDR3 size: 12 residues. The CDR3 sequence is CASITGNYGYTF. The CDR3, as DNA: TGTGCCAGCATCACAGGAAACTATGGCTACACCTTC.

The V and J genes are TRBV29-1 and TRBJ1-5; 7 bases line up with TRBD1. The CDR3 has 17 amino acids. The germline CDR1 and CDR2 sequences are SQVTM and ANQGSEA. V shed 3 bases, J shed 1 base, and the junction held 12 bases outside the gene matches. The CDR3 loop reads CSVENTRGPRSNQPQHF. The CDR3 bases are TGCAGCGTTGAGAATACAAGGGGGCCGAGGAGCAATCAGCCCCAGCATTTT.

The V and J genes are TRBV20-1 and TRBJ2-5; TRBD2 is a possible D gene (6 bases). Germline V gene data show CDR1 as DFQATT and CDR2 as SNEGSKA (reference sequence). V lost 5 bases to trimming and J lost 9 bases, with 25 bases between them. The CDR3 runs 15 residues. The CDR3 sequence: CSALISGLPNKPQYF. CDR3 sequence (DNA): TGCAGTGCTCTAATATCGGGACTTCCTAATAAGCCCCAGTACTTC.

The chain combines TRBV20-1 with TRBJ2-3; TRBD1 or TRBD2 may be the D gene (5 bases each). Trimming left V 6 bases short and J 4 bases short, with 17 bases between. Germline V gives CDR1 DFQATT, CDR2 SNEGSKA (reference sequence). The CDR3 spans 14 residues. The CDR3 protein is CSAAVTGHADTQYF. Written as DNA, the CDR3 is TGCAGTGCGGCAGTCACGGGGCATGCAGATACGCAGTATTTT.

Comments on this clonotype: One end of the junction varies from germline; a read error may be responsible. V and J are TRBV29-1 and TRBJ1-4; the match to TRBD1 covers 8 bases. Germline lookup yields CDR1 SQVTM and CDR2 ANQGSEA. There are 13 residues in the CDR3. As DNA, the CDR3 is TGCAGCGTTGAGGACAGGGAACGAGGCAAACGGTTTTTT. Encoded protein: CSVEDRERGKRFF.

Note on this clonotype: Germline is not matched at one junction end, which may reflect a read error. This chain joins TRBV10-3 and TRBJ2-1; D might be TRBD2 (5 bases). This CDR3 region has 13 residues. The germline gives CDR1 ENHRY, CDR2 SYGVKD. CDR3 amino acids: CAIRESSGGFQFF. As DNA, the CDR3 is TGTGCCATCAGGGAGTCGAGCGGTGGGTTCCAGTTCTTC.

The chain couples TRBV20-1 to TRBJ2-1, with 7 bases that match TRBD2. Losses at the gene ends were 6 bases for V and 3 bases for J; bases not matched to a gene: 8. The CDR3 sequence is 14 residues long. Germline CDR1 and CDR2: DFQATT and SNEGSKA (reference sequence). This CDR3 reads CSAPSRTSYNEQFF. CDR3 sequence (DNA): TGCAGTGCCCCGAGCAGGACTAGCTACAATGAGCAGTTCTTC.

This clonotype was seen once. The V and J genes are TRBV27 and TRBJ1-1; D is possibly TRBD1 (5 bases). CDR1 is MNHEY, CDR2 SMNVEV, per germline (reference sequence). This CDR3 has 15 residues. V shed 3 bases and J shed 4 bases, with 15 bases lying between them. CDR3 sequence (DNA): TGTGCCAGCAGTTTCGGAGTTCAGGGAAGCACTGAAGCTTTCTTT. Translating it yields CASSFGVQGSTEAFF.

This clonotype was picked up a small number of times. The junction departs from germline at one end; a sequencing error may be responsible. The V gene is TRBV7-6, the J gene TRBJ1-5; D is ambiguous. The CDR3 runs 12 residues. CDR1 and CDR2 (germline): SGHVS, FNYEAQ. CDR3 sequence (DNA): TGTGCCGGCAGCAACTCGAATCAGCCCCAGCATTTT. Its protein product is CAGSNSNQPQHF.

The sample holds a few counts of this clonotype. The rearrangement joins TRBV9 to TRBJ2-3; unclear D gene. Trimming left V 2 bases short and J 2 bases short, with 9 bases between. The CDR3 is 14 amino acids. From germline, CDR1 is SGDLS and CDR2 YYNGEE. CDR3 in DNA: TGTGCCAGCAGCGTTGTGTCCACCACAGATACGCAGTATTTT. Protein product: CASSVVSTTDTQYF. Drawing the rest from reference TRBV9 and TRBJ2-3, the complete variable domain is DSGVTQTPKHLITATGQRVTLRCSPRSGDLSVYWYQQSLDQGLQFLIQYYNGEERAKGNILERFSAQQFPDLHSELNLSSLELGDSALYFCASSVVSTTDTQYFGPGTRLTVL.

Regarding this clonotype: Compared with germline, one end of the junction differs, possibly owing to a read error. This sequence joins TRBV5-1 and TRBJ2-2; 9 bases line up with TRBD1. Germline CDR1 and CDR2: SGHRS and YFSETQ. The CDR3 spans 16 residues. The CDR3: CASSRDGTGKTGERFF. Written as DNA, the CDR3 is TGCGCCAGCAGCCGGGACGGGACAGGGAAAACCGGGGAGCGGTTTTTT.

This clonotype occurred many times. The CDR3 here is CASSQGVWTSEETQYF. In DNA form, the CDR3 reads TGTGCCAGCAGCCAGGGTGTCTGGACTAGCGAAGAGACCCAGTACTTC. The chain is built from TRBV11-2 and TRBJ2-5; 9 bases line up with TRBD2. V dropped 5 bases and J dropped 3; count of bases not matched to a gene: 10. The CDR3 covers 16 residues. Germline V gene sequence: CDR1 SGHAT, CDR2 FQNNGV.